The clone carrying this T cell receptor (beta chain) is large (0.1 to 1%) by share. Its antigen remains unidentified. This record belongs to a study of tumor and adjacent non-tumor tissue in lung cancer. Study-level information: Around 4.2 million productive TCRbeta reads were obtained per sample on average. Study-level results: Top 100 clones took a larger repertoire share in normal lung. TCR diversity was significantly greater in tumor than normal lung tissue.

The library came from three nested PCR rounds adapted from ARM-PCR protocols. One entry per CDR3 protein, called by TCRdb with MiXCR from the multiplex PCR reads. Of fewer than 55,000 distinct CDR3 sequences in the sample, around 67% were seen once. RNA was extracted from bulk tissue without any cell sorting. Distant lung tissue was collected more than 3 cm away from the tumor edge. This CDR3 contains 15 residues. Per the germline V gene, CDR1 is SGHAT and CDR2 is FQNNGV. V gave up 1 base and J gave up 3 bases; unmatched junction bases: 0. Sequenced input: distant non-tumor lung tissue. The source is a woman in her 40s with non-small cell lung cancer. The V and J genes are TRBV11-2 and TRBJ2-3; 11 nucleotides match TRBD2. In nucleotides, the CDR3 is TGTGCCAGCAGCTTAGGGACTAGCGGGACAGATACGCAGTATTTT. Its protein is CASSLGTSGTDTQYF.